The source of this T cell receptor (beta chain) is a study of technical replicates of blood from several donors. Data came from immunoSEQ multiplex PCR; TCRdb stores just in-frame clones and leaves some out. Here the sample spans approximately 73,000 clones, about 90% being singletons. CDR1 and CDR2 (germline): SGHAT, FQNNGV. V dropped 2 bases and J dropped 8; count of bases not matched to a gene: 11. This CDR3 has 17 amino acids. Sequencing was done on a sample of T cells isolated from PBMCs. The clonotype comes from a human donor in good health. The V gene is TRBV11-2, the J gene TRBJ2-1, with 11 positions matching TRBD1. The CDR3: CASSLNMRGDRGDEQFF. CDR3 nucleotide sequence: TGTGCCAGCAGCTTAAATATGAGGGGGGACAGGGGGGATGAGCAGTTCTTC.